The sequence of this T cell receptor beta chain was determined in a study of blood T cell repertoires in COVID-19. The CDR3 is made up of 15 amino acids. Unmatched junction bases numbered 7, after V lost 0 bases and J lost 9 bases. Germline assignment: CDR1 SEHNR and CDR2 FQNEAQ (reference sequence). TCRdb's table, derived via immunoSEQ multiplex PCR, lists solely in-frame clones and lacks some. Found here are 100,000 to 150,000 clones, over 75% of them singletons; the top ten hold just over 6.5%. The sample comprised peripheral blood. The receptor's source is an elderly man with active or convalescent COVID-19. This chain uses TRBV7-9 with TRBJ2-1; 8 bases line up with TRBD2. CDR3 amino acids: CASSLASGLVGEQFF. The CDR3 region has the DNA TGTGCCAGCAGCTTAGCGTCGGGACTAGTGGGTGAGCAGTTCTTC.